The 19 T cell receptor beta chains given below trace back to one sample, sequenced in a study of blood T cell repertoires in COVID-19. The data were produced by immunoSEQ multiplex PCR, yet TCRdb's version contains in-frame clones alone and is incomplete. Of 150,000 to 200,000 clones listed, roughly 87% are singletons. Sample: peripheral blood. All receptors derive from a young man who had recovered from COVID-19.

This clone was counted a single time. The rearrangement links TRBV4-3 to TRBJ1-1; no reliable D call. V lost 1 base, J lost 1 base, and 4 bases lay in between. There are 13 residues in the CDR3. In germline, CDR1 is LGHNA, CDR2 YSLEER. The CDR3 reads CASSQATNTEAFF. The CDR3 region has the DNA TGCGCCAGCAGCCAAGCTACGAACACTGAAGCTTTCTTT.

The chain uses TRBV5-4 and TRBJ2-2, with 9 bases fitting TRBD2. This CDR3 region has 15 residues. Germline CDR1 reads SGHNT; CDR2 reads YYREEE (reference sequence). V dropped 2 bases and J dropped 6; count of bases not matched to a gene: 5. In nucleotides, the CDR3 is TGTGCCAGCAGCTTTAGCGGGAGTAATTCCGGGGAGCTGTTTTTT. Protein sequence: CASSFSGSNSGELFF.

The chain links TRBV3-1 (or the pseudogene TRBV3-2) to TRBJ2-1; D is unresolved. Germline lookup yields CDR1 LGHDT and CDR2 YNNKEL (reference sequence). V lost 3 bases and J 0 bases, leaving 9 bases between the germline ends. The CDR3 extends over 15 amino acids. CDR3 nucleotide sequence: TGTGCCAGCAGCCAGAGTAGGAGCTCCTACAATGAGCAGTTCTTC. It yields the protein CASSQSRSSYNEQFF.

This rearrangement joins TRBV5-1 to TRBJ2-1, with 8 bases that match TRBD2. The J segment lost 4 bases and the V segment lost 0 bases, leaving 3 bases of the junction unmatched. There are 15 residues in the CDR3. Germline assignment: CDR1 SGHRS and CDR2 YFSETQ. The chain's CDR3 is CASSLGLAQYNEQFF. DNA of the CDR3: TGCGCCAGCAGCTTGGGACTAGCGCAATACAATGAGCAGTTCTTC.

The J gene is TRBJ1-5, the V gene TRBV5-6; no clear D. The germline V gene encodes CDR1 SGHDT and CDR2 YYEEEE. The CDR3 consists of 15 residues. The germline V and J ends were trimmed by 1 base and 5 bases, with 13 bases remaining between them. Written as DNA, the CDR3 is TGTGCCAGCAGCTTGAGAGGGCGAGGGCATCAGCCCCAGCATTTT. Residues: CASSLRGRGHQPQHF.

V and J are TRBV24-1 and TRBJ1-2, with a tentative D call TRBD1 (6 bases). V lost 3 bases to trimming and J lost 8 bases, with 15 bases between them. Germline CDR1 KGHDR, CDR2 SFDVKD. The CDR3 has 14 residues. CDR3 region: CATSDDRPLWGYTF. DNA of the CDR3: TGTGCCACCAGTGATGACAGGCCGTTATGGGGCTACACCTTC.

This clone was seen more than once but under ten times. This sequence joins TRBV2 and TRBJ2-6; 8 nucleotides align to TRBD1. This CDR3 region has 16 residues. Per germline, CDR1 SNHLY and CDR2 FYNNEI. The V segment lost 2 bases and the J segment 4 bases; nucleotides outside the gene matches: 4. The CDR3 spells CASSEYRGAGANVLTF. For the CDR3, the DNA is TGTGCCAGCAGTGAATACAGGGGGGCCGGGGCCAACGTCCTGACTTTC.

J is TRBJ1-2 and V is TRBV5-1, with 9 bases lining up with TRBD1. V lost 4 bases and J lost 3; bases outside the gene matches: 4. This CDR3 contains 14 residues. The germline V gene has CDR1 SGHRS and CDR2 YFSETQ. The CDR3 loop is CASSGDRADYGYTF. CDR3 DNA sequence: TGCGCCAGCAGCGGGGACAGGGCGGACTATGGCTACACCTTC.

This chain joins TRBV5-1 and TRBJ2-2; tentatively, D is TRBD2 (5 bases). The CDR3 sequence is 15 residues long. The germline V gene has CDR1 SGHRS and CDR2 YFSETQ. Trimming shortened V by 6 bases and J by 3 bases, and 15 bases separated the two germline ends. The CDR3 loop is CASTVRVGDTGELFF. The CDR3 nucleotides read TGCGCCAGCACCGTGAGAGTCGGGGACACCGGGGAGCTGTTTTTT.

The chain is built from TRBV4-3 and TRBJ2-5; a weak D match, TRBD1 (6 bases). Per germline, CDR1 LGHNA and CDR2 YSLEER. The CDR3 sequence is 15 residues long. The germline V and J ends were trimmed by 0 bases and 6 bases, with 14 bases remaining between them. This chain's CDR3 is CASSQDMGDIQTQYF. The CDR3 DNA follows: TGCGCCAGCAGCCAAGATATGGGGGACATCCAGACCCAGTACTTC.

This clone was seen only a few times. CDR3 amino acids: CAISPGTSGKGFYNEQFF. As DNA, the CDR3 is TGTGCCATCAGCCCCGGGACTAGCGGGAAGGGTTTCTACAATGAGCAGTTCTTC. The chain employs TRBV10-3 and TRBJ2-1, with 13 bases that match TRBD2. Germline loops: CDR1 ENHRY, CDR2 SYGVKD. The trim removed 6 bases at V and 3 bases at J, leaving 11 bases unmatched. CDR3 length: 18 amino acids.

The chain uses TRBV7-2 and TRBJ1-5; no firm D call. The germline gives CDR1 SGHTA, CDR2 FQGNSA. CDR3 length: 13 residues. Deletions cut 2 bases from V and 7 bases from J, with 9 bases between. The CDR3 protein is CASSLSYEQPQHF. The CDR3 bases are TGTGCCAGCAGCTTATCCTATGAACAGCCCCAGCATTTT.

This clone has a single count. The gene calls are TRBV6-2 or TRBV6-3 and TRBJ2-3; D gene uncertain. Trimming pared 6 bases from V and 6 bases from J, leaving 16 bases between. Per the germline V gene, CDR1 is MNHEY and CDR2 is SVGEGT. This CDR3 is built from 14 residues. CDR3 residues: CASSPLVRYDTQYF. The DNA for the CDR3 is TGTGCCAGCAGCCCACTTGTTCGTTACGATACGCAGTATTTT.

The chain combines TRBV7-6 with TRBJ2-1; D may be TRBD2 (5 bases). The CDR3 has 15 residues. Germline values: CDR1 SGHVS, CDR2 FNYEAQ. The V gene lost 5 bases and the J gene lost 0 bases, with 11 bases spanning the gap. The CDR3 here is CASSRGFSSYNEQFF. For the CDR3, the DNA is TGTGCCAGCAGCCGCGGGTTTAGCTCCTACAATGAGCAGTTCTTC.

This clone appeared a single time. The J gene is TRBJ1-3, the V gene TRBV19; D gene unclear. In germline, CDR1 is LNHDA, CDR2 SQIVND (reference sequence). Trimming pared 7 bases from V and 4 bases from J, leaving 17 bases between. CDR3 length: 15 residues. The CDR3 loop reads CASTQKRARGNTIYF. The DNA for the CDR3 is TGTGCCAGTACCCAGAAGAGGGCGCGAGGAAACACCATATATTTT.

The CDR3 sequence: CASSQVGGNEKLFF. Here the CDR3 DNA reads TGCGCCAGCAGCCAGGTGGGGGGTAATGAAAAACTGTTTTTT. V is TRBV4-3 and J is TRBJ1-4; weak D call: TRBD1 (5 bases). Between the trimmed V and J ends, which lost 3 bases and 4 bases, there was a span of 9 bases. Germline loops: CDR1 LGHNA, CDR2 YSLEER. This CDR3 has 14 amino acids.

The V call is TRBV5-1, the J call TRBJ1-5; D is uncertain. With 7 bases removed from V and 3 bases from J, the gap between germline ends came to 17 bases. The CDR3 extends over 15 amino acids. The germline CDR1 and CDR2 sequences are SGHRS and YFSETQ. The DNA of the CDR3 is TGCGCCAGCCTTCCCCACGAGGCTGTCAATCAGCCCCAGCATTTT. It specifies CASLPHEAVNQPQHF.

The chain carries TRBV4-1 and TRBJ2-7; D is perhaps TRBD2 (6 bases). V lost 0 bases and J 1 base, leaving 13 bases between the germline ends. This CDR3 comprises 16 residues. Germline V CDR1 and CDR2: MGHRA, YSYEKL. DNA of the CDR3: TGCGCCAGCAGCCAAGATAGCGCGGGACGGTCCTACGAGCAGTACTTC. Translating it yields CASSQDSAGRSYEQYF.

The CDR3 DNA reads TGTGCCAGCAGCTCCCCTCTAGGGGGGACTAGCCCCTACGAGCAGTACTTC. Protein product: CASSSPLGGTSPYEQYF. This sequence joins TRBV9 and TRBJ2-7, with 9 bases fitting TRBD2. Per germline, CDR1 SGDLS and CDR2 YYNGEE. The CDR3 covers 17 residues. V lost 4 bases, J lost 2 bases, and 13 bases stayed unmatched.